Shown below are 27 T cell receptor beta chains from a single sample sequenced in a study of CD8 T cells in Susac syndrome. Reverse transcription used about 0.5 to 1 ug RNA and random hexamers. TCRdb used MiXCR to reprocess the immunoSEQ multiplex PCR reads, holding one entry per CDR3 protein. The sample consists of some 200,000 distinct CDR3 sequences, 95% of them appearing once. Material for sequencing was CD4+ T cells from PBMCs. The receptors come from a human donor with multiple sclerosis.

V gene TRBV20-1 combines with J gene TRBJ2-1; 10 nucleotides match TRBD2. The CDR3 length is 13 residues. Germline V gives CDR1 DFQATT, CDR2 SNEGSKA (reference sequence). The trim removed 3 bases at V and 13 bases at J, leaving 9 bases unmatched. In nucleotides, the CDR3 is TGCAGTGCTAGTTCTAGCGGGAGTGGCCCCCAGTTCTTC. Encoded protein: CSASSSGSGPQFF.

The chain is built from TRBV2 and TRBJ2-3; D unclear. The CDR3 extends over 11 amino acids. The germline gives CDR1 SNHLY, CDR2 FYNNEI. V was clipped by 7 bases and J by 5 bases, with 7 bases between them. CDR3 loop: CASNLEDTQYF. In nucleotides, the CDR3 is TGTGCCAGCAATCTGGAAGATACGCAGTATTTT.

The J gene is TRBJ1-5, the V gene TRBV7-9; no clear D gene. Per the germline V gene, CDR1 is SEHNR and CDR2 is FQNEAQ (reference sequence). V was cut by 4 bases and J by 2 bases, with 12 bases left in between. The CDR3 is 15 residues long. CDR3 in DNA: TGTGCCAGCAGCTCAGACGGTAGCGGCAATCAGCCCCAGCATTTT. Protein product: CASSSDGSGNQPQHF. The whole variable domain, filled in from reference TRBV7-9 and TRBJ1-5, reads DTGVSQNPRHKITKRGQNVTFRCDPISEHNRLYWYRQTLGQGPEFLTYFQNEAQLEKSRLLSDRFSAERPKGSFSTLEIQRTEQGDSAMYLCASSSDGSGNQPQHFGDGTRLSIL.

This clonotype occurred once. This rearrangement joins TRBV4-1 to TRBJ2-4; D not resolved. From germline, CDR1 is MGHRA and CDR2 YSYEKL. Trimming took 0 bases from V and 0 from J, leaving 15 bases between them. The CDR3 is 18 residues long. CDR3 sequence reads: CASSQDLRVALAKNIQYF. CDR3 nucleotides: TGCGCCAGCAGCCAAGATCTTCGGGTTGCGCTAGCCAAAAACATTCAGTACTTC.

This chain links TRBV18 with TRBJ2-2; D gene ambiguous. Germline V gene data show CDR1 as KGHSH and CDR2 as LQKENI. There are 16 residues in the CDR3. Trimming removed 1 base from V and 4 bases from J, with 13 bases in between. This chain's CDR3 is CASSPLPGDGTGELFF. CDR3 DNA sequence: TGTGCCAGCTCACCACTTCCGGGCGATGGCACCGGGGAGCTGTTTTTT.

The chain has TRBV30 and TRBJ2-7, with 7 bases aligning to TRBD2. Germline V CDR1 and CDR2: GTSNPN, SVGIG (reference sequence). The CDR3 spans 12 residues. V shed 3 bases, J shed 2 bases, and the junction held 1 base outside the gene matches. As DNA, the CDR3 is TGTGCCTGGAGAGCGGGAACCTACGAGCAGTACTTC. Amino acids: CAWRAGTYEQYF.

The sample holds one count of this clonotype. The rearrangement joins TRBV9 to TRBJ2-1; a weak D match, TRBD1 (6 bases). Germline V gives CDR1 SGDLS, CDR2 YYNGEE. There are 15 residues in the CDR3. Trimming stripped 0 bases from V and 2 bases from J, with 9 bases between. The chain's CDR3 is CASSVGTDPYNEQFF. The CDR3 DNA reads TGTGCCAGCAGCGTAGGGACAGACCCCTACAATGAGCAGTTCTTC.

The rearrangement uses TRBV12-3 or TRBV12-4 and TRBJ1-5; possibly TRBD1 for D (5 bases). V was shortened by 1 base and J by 2 bases, with 9 bases between the two germline ends. The CDR3 runs 15 residues. CDR3 sequence: CASSLGGGGNQPQHF. CDR3 nucleotides: TGTGCCAGCAGTTTAGGGGGCGGAGGCAATCAGCCCCAGCATTTT.

The chain is built from TRBV2 and TRBJ2-4; D remains unclear. V was clipped by 3 bases and J by 7 bases, with 16 bases between them. CDR1 SNHLY and CDR2 FYNNEI come from the germline V gene. The CDR3 length is 15 residues. Here the CDR3 DNA reads TGTGCCAGCAGTGAGCTAGGAGTAGGAGCGAACATTCAGTACTTC. It specifies CASSELGVGANIQYF.

The V and J genes are TRBV20-1 and TRBJ2-7; unclear D gene. The CDR3 consists of 12 residues. V gave up 0 bases and J gave up 2 bases, with 5 bases separating them. In germline, CDR1 is DFQATT, CDR2 SNEGSKA (reference sequence). DNA for the CDR3: TGCAGTGCTAGAGAAGCCACCTACGAGCAGTACTTC. This sequence encodes CSAREATYEQYF.

This chain joins TRBV3-1 and TRBJ2-1; 10 positions match TRBD2. This CDR3 has 16 amino acids. V gave up 4 bases and J gave up 5 bases; unmatched junction bases: 8. The germline V gene has CDR1 LGHDT and CDR2 YNNKEL (reference sequence). The CDR3 reads CASSPLTSGLNNEQFF. The CDR3 DNA reads TGTGCCAGCAGCCCCCTGACTAGCGGGTTGAACAATGAGCAGTTCTTC.

This sequence joins TRBV23-1 and TRBJ2-7, with 7 bases that match TRBD2. TRBV23-1 is an ORF for which the function is uncertain. V gave up 4 bases and J gave up 7 bases; unmatched junction bases: 16. CDR3 size: 16 residues. DNA for the CDR3: TGCGCCAGCAGTCCGGGGACTGGCGGGAGCACTCAAGAGCAGTACTTC. Its protein is CASSPGTGGSTQEQYF.

V usage is TRBV20-1 and J usage is TRBJ1-1; D possibly corresponds to TRBD1 (6 bases). Trimming removed 3 bases at V and 1 base at J, with 18 bases between. CDR3 length: 16 amino acids. CDR1 DFQATT and CDR2 SNEGSKA come from the germline V gene (reference sequence). The CDR3 loop reads CSASRGFGNTNTEAFF. CDR3 sequence (DNA): TGCAGTGCTAGCAGGGGATTTGGGAACACGAACACTGAAGCTTTCTTT.

The chain joins TRBV11-2 to TRBJ1-2; D might be TRBD1 (6 bases). The germline CDR1 and CDR2 sequences are SGHAT and FQNNGV. This CDR3 comprises 15 residues. V shed 3 bases and J shed 4 bases, with 15 bases lying between them. The CDR3 loop is CASSFSGQFLYGYTF. CDR3 DNA sequence: TGTGCCAGCAGCTTCTCGGGACAATTTCTCTATGGCTACACCTTC.

The rearrangement links TRBV18 to TRBJ1-2; 9 bases align to TRBD1. The V and J ends lost 3 bases and 3 bases, in that order; junction bases with no gene match: 8. CDR1 is KGHSH and CDR2 is LQKENI in the germline V gene. The CDR3 is made up of 16 amino acids. CDR3: CASSPSTGGLDYGYTF. The CDR3, as DNA: TGTGCCAGCTCACCCAGCACAGGGGGCTTGGACTATGGCTACACCTTC.

J is TRBJ1-1 and V is TRBV25-1; D ambiguous. The germline V and J ends were trimmed by 3 bases and 5 bases, with 4 bases remaining between them. CDR1 MGHDK and CDR2 SYGVNS come from the germline V gene. CDR3 size: 11 residues. CDR3 DNA: TGTGCCAGCAGTGAGGGGACTGAAGCTTTCTTT. Its protein product is CASSEGTEAFF. Full variable domain (remainder filled in from reference TRBV25-1 and TRBJ1-1): EADIYQTPRYLVIGTGKKITLECSQTMGHDKMYWYQQDPGMELHLIHYSYGVNSTEKGDLSSESTVSRIRTEHFPLTLESARPSHTSQYLCASSEGTEAFFGQGTRLTVV.

CDR3: CAIQSGSSYEQYF. CDR3 DNA sequence: TGTGCCATCCAGAGCGGAAGCAGCTACGAGCAGTACTTC. The chain links TRBV28 to TRBJ2-7, with a tentative D call TRBD2 (5 bases). V was shortened by 10 bases and J by 3 bases, with 16 bases between the two germline ends. The length of the CDR3 is 13 residues. CDR1 is MDHEN and CDR2 is SYDVKM in the germline V gene.

The chain combines TRBV2 with TRBJ1-5; D perhaps matches TRBD1 (5 bases). The CDR3 is 15 amino acids. Germline lookup yields CDR1 SNHLY and CDR2 FYNNEI. V lost 4 bases to trimming and J lost 9 bases, with 19 bases between them. DNA for the CDR3: TGTGCCAGCAGTGGCAACGGTTACACTCAGGGGCCCCAGCATTTT. It translates to CASSGNGYTQGPQHF.

This sequence joins TRBV7-3 and TRBJ1-6; no definite D call. This CDR3 comprises 12 residues. The germline V and J ends were trimmed by 3 bases and 7 bases, with 4 bases remaining between them. CDR1 and CDR2 from the germline V gene are SGHTA and FQGTGA. The DNA of the CDR3 is TGTGCCAGCAGCTTGGGGAATTCACCCCTCCACTTT. Its protein product is CASSLGNSPLHF. The full variable domain, with the rest looked up from reference TRBV7-3 and TRBJ1-6, is GAGVSQTPSNKVTEKGKYVELRCDPISGHTALYWYRQSLGQGPEFLIYFQGTGAADDSGLPNDRFFAVRPEGSVSTLKIQRTERGDSAVYLCASSLGNSPLHFGNGTRLTVT.

This clonotype has only one observation. The chain links TRBV25-1 to TRBJ2-7, with unresolved D. Between the trimmed V and J ends, which lost 4 bases and 2 bases, there was a span of 12 bases. Germline lookup yields CDR1 MGHDK and CDR2 SYGVNS. CDR3 length: 14 residues. The CDR3 nucleotides are TGTGCCAGCAGTGCCGGGCTACCTCCCTACGAGCAGTACTTC. Its translation: CASSAGLPPYEQYF.

This clonotype was picked up one time. The chain combines TRBV4-2 with TRBJ2-4; D not resolved. CDR1 LGHNA and CDR2 YNFKEQ come from the germline V gene. The CDR3 is made up of 18 amino acids. The V end was cut by 1 base, the J end by 0 bases, with 16 bases between. As DNA, the CDR3 is TGTGCCAGCAGCCAAGGGGCTAGTTCACCCGTAGCCAAAAACATTCAGTACTTC. Protein sequence: CASSQGASSPVAKNIQYF.

V is TRBV2 and J is TRBJ2-7; D is undetermined. This CDR3 has 15 amino acids. Germline V gene data show CDR1 as SNHLY and CDR2 as FYNNEI. Trimming left V 2 bases short and J 3 bases short, with 14 bases between. The DNA for the CDR3 is TGTGCCAGCAGTGAAAGGCGACAAGGAAACTACGAGCAGTACTTC. Translated, it gives CASSERRQGNYEQYF.

The CDR3 protein is CASSYSNGGGTEAFF. The CDR3 region has the DNA TGTGCCAGCAGTTACTCGAATGGGGGCGGCACTGAAGCTTTCTTT. The V and J genes are TRBV6-5 and TRBJ1-1; D is perhaps TRBD1 (6 bases). Trimming took off 0 bases at V and 4 bases at J, with 12 bases between the two ends. There are 15 residues in the CDR3. Germline V gives CDR1 MNHEY, CDR2 SVGAGI.

The V gene is TRBV11-2, the J gene TRBJ2-2; maybe TRBD2 (6 bases). Germline values: CDR1 SGHAT, CDR2 FQNNGV. V dropped 6 bases and J dropped 6 bases, with 20 bases sitting between them. There are 16 residues in the CDR3. The CDR3 DNA follows: TGTGCCAGCAGATCGCTAGCGCAGACCACCCCCGGGGAGCTGTTTTTT. Encoded protein: CASRSLAQTTPGELFF.

The chain carries TRBV18 and TRBJ1-2, with D uncertain. CDR3 length: 15 residues. Trimming cost V 3 bases and J 4 bases, with 15 bases left between them. Germline-derived CDR1 and CDR2 are KGHSH and LQKENI. The CDR3 nucleotides read TGTGCCAGCTCACCGGCCAGGCCCCCCTCCTATGGCTACACCTTC. Translated, it gives CASSPARPPSYGYTF.

This chain uses TRBV5-4 with TRBJ1-2, with unresolved D. The V end was cut by 4 bases, the J end by 1 base, with 14 bases between. The CDR3 sequence is 15 residues long. Germline lookup yields CDR1 SGHNT and CDR2 YYREEE (reference sequence). The CDR3 DNA reads as TGTGCCAGCAGCACGGCCGGGGTTTATAACTATGGCTACACCTTC. It yields the protein CASSTAGVYNYGYTF.

J is TRBJ2-1 and V is TRBV5-6; perhaps TRBD1 as D (6 bases). With 4 bases removed from V and 3 bases from J, the gap between germline ends came to 8 bases. There are 13 residues in the CDR3. From germline, CDR1 is SGHDT and CDR2 YYEEEE. The CDR3 DNA sequence: TGTGCCAGCAGCGTGGACAGCTACAATGAGCAGTTCTTC. It encodes CASSVDSYNEQFF.